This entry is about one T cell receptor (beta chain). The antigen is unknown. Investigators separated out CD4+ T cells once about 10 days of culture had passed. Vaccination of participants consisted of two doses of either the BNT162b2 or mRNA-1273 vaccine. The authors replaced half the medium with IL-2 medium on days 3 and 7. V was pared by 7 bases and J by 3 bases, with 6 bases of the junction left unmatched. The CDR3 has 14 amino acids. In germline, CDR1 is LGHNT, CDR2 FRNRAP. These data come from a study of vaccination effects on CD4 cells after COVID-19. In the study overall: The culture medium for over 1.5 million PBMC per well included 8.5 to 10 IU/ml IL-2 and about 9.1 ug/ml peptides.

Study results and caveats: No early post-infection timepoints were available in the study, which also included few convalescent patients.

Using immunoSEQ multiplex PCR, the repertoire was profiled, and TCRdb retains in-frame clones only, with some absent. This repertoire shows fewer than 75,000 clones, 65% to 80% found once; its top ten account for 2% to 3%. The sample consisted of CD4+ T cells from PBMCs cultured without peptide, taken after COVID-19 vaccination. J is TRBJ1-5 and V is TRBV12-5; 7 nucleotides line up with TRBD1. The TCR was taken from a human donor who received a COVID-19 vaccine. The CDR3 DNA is TGTGCTAGTGATGGGGACAGCTCCAATCAGCCCCAGCATTTT. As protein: CASDGDSSNQPQHF.